This is a list of T cell receptor beta chains from one sample in a study of blood T cell repertoires in COVID-19. This table comes from immunoSEQ multiplex PCR, and its TCRdb copy is limited to in-frame clones, with some not included. There are 150,000 to 200,000 clones in the sample; around four fifths occur only once, and over 6% lies in the top ten. Sequencing was performed on peripheral blood. Receptor source: a woman in her 70s with COVID-19, enrolled during active disease. Both conserved end residues are trimmed from each CDR3. The D gene is left open where the match is weak.

v_gene	d_gene	j_gene	CDR3aa
TRBV4-2	.	TRBJ1-2	ASSQVSGSRDYGYT
TRBV19	.	TRBJ2-2	ASTNTGTPGELF
TRBV5-1	.	TRBJ1-1	ASSLARADYTEAF
TRBV15	TRBD1	TRBJ1-2	ATSRRGQGNYGYT
TRBV7-2	TRBD1	TRBJ1-1	ASSLKGQGTEAF
TRBV7-2	.	TRBJ2-3	ASSLWAAASTDTQY
TRBV5-1	.	TRBJ2-2	ASSSGTADPGELF
TRBV28	TRBD1	TRBJ1-1	ASSPGTGGALGGSTEAF
TRBV4-3	.	TRBJ2-3	ASSQVGGSTDTQY
TRBV4-2	TRBD2	TRBJ2-3	ASSQNPSGKEDTQY
TRBV19	TRBD2	TRBJ2-5	ASSIAGLAQETQY
TRBV6-9	TRBD1	TRBJ1-2	ASKGYRGGGYT
TRBV6-1	TRBD1	TRBJ1-6	ASSVPSTGGYSPLH
TRBV3-1/TRBV3-2	TRBD1	TRBJ1-2	ASGTGAYGYT
TRBV18	.	TRBJ2-2	ASSPGSWTGELF
TRBV30	.	TRBJ1-4	AWSSSSNEKLF
TRBV5-4	TRBD2	TRBJ2-3	ASSLRLAGSTDTQY
TRBV29-1	.	TRBJ2-7	SVGRGDEQY
TRBV2	.	TRBJ2-7	ASSEQVQRNYEQY
TRBV6-6	.	TRBJ1-4	ASSYQTNEKLF
TRBV2	TRBD1	TRBJ1-2	ASTGPGTATYYGYT
TRBV6-6	TRBD2	TRBJ2-7	ASRLRGESSYEQY
TRBV6-6	.	TRBJ2-2	ASSYSAGANTGELF
TRBV19	.	TRBJ2-5	ASREDPAQETQY
TRBV5-1	TRBD1	TRBJ1-1	ASSSGQLGAGLNTEAF